This is a list of T cell receptor beta chains from one sample in a study of blood T cell repertoires in COVID-19. The protocol was immunoSEQ multiplex PCR, while the TCRdb copy is restricted to in-frame clones and leaves out a portion. Seen here are about 180,000 clones, roughly 77% observed once, and the top ten hold about 12%. The material sequenced was peripheral blood. These receptors came from an elderly woman with COVID-19, enrolled during active disease. Each CDR3 is given with its conserved first and last residue. A D gene is named only where the DNA matches it firmly. Expanded clones get a size class; other rows say once, few or many, or leave the size out.

v_gene	d_gene	abundance	j_gene	CDR3nt	CDR3aa
TRBV4-1	NA	NA	TRBJ2-1	TGCGCCAGCAGCCAAAGGGGGGGACTAAGCTCCTACAATGAGCAGTTCTTC	CASSQRGGLSSYNEQFF
TRBV9	NA	NA	TRBJ1-1	TGTGCCAGCAGCGTAGACCCCCAGGGGAGAAACACTGAAGCTTTCTTT	CASSVDPQGRNTEAFF
TRBV28	NA	NA	TRBJ2-7	TGTGCCAGCAGTTTACAGGGGGGCGAGCAGTACTTC	CASSLQGGEQYF
TRBV6-6	TRBD1	NA	TRBJ2-7	TGTGCCAGCAGTAAAGGGGGGACAGGGACCTACGAGCAGTACTTC	CASSKGGTGTYEQYF
TRBV5-1	NA	once	TRBJ2-1	TGCGCCAGCAGCTTGGGTCTTGGGAGCAATGAGCAGTTCTTC	CASSLGLGSNEQFF
TRBV19	TRBD1	NA	TRBJ2-4	TGTGCCAGTAACACAGGGGGCAAGAACATTCAGTACTTC	CASNTGGKNIQYF
TRBV7-2	TRBD2	NA	TRBJ2-7	TGTGCCAGCAGCCAGGGCGGCGGGGGAGCCTACGAGCAGTACTTC	CASSQGGGGAYEQYF
TRBV3-1/TRBV3-2	TRBD2	NA	TRBJ2-7	TGTGCCAGCAGCCAACCAACTAGCGGGGGTTCCTACGAGCAGTACTTC	CASSQPTSGGSYEQYF
TRBV6-6	TRBD1	NA	TRBJ1-2	TGTGCCAGCAGGCCCGGGACAGGGGTCTCGGACTATGGCTACACCTTC	CASRPGTGVSDYGYTF
TRBV16	NA	NA	TRBJ1-5	TGTGCCAGCAGCCAATCGATGGCATCTTATAGCAATCAGCCCCAGCATTTT	CASSQSMASYSNQPQHF
TRBV2	NA	many	TRBJ2-2	TGTGCCAGCAGGTCCTACAGCGGGAACACCGGGGAGCTGTTTTTT	CASRSYSGNTGELFF
TRBV6-6	NA	once	TRBJ1-2	TGTGCCAGCAGTCGCCCGGGTATGGCCGGCTACACCTTC	CASSRPGMAGYTF
TRBV24-1	NA	few	TRBJ2-1	TGTGCCACCAGCAACTACAATGAGCAGTTCTTC	CATSNYNEQFF
TRBV5-1	NA	few	TRBJ2-2	TGCGCCAGCAGCGAAACGGACACCGGGGAGCTGTTTTTT	CASSETDTGELFF
TRBV18	TRBD1	NA	TRBJ2-5	TGTGCCAGCTCACCACAGACAGGGTACCAAGAGACCCAGTACTTC	CASSPQTGYQETQYF
TRBV18	TRBD1	NA	TRBJ1-1	TGTGCCAGCTCAGCAGGGACAGGGGATACTGAAGCTTTCTTT	CASSAGTGDTEAFF
TRBV7-2	TRBD1	few	TRBJ1-6	TGTGCCAGCAGCTTAGAACAGGGGTTTATTTCACCCCTCCACTTT	CASSLEQGFISPLHF
TRBV2	TRBD1	NA	TRBJ1-1	TGTGCCAGCAGTGAGCGGGACAGGGAGACTGAAGCTTTCTTT	CASSERDRETEAFF
TRBV9	NA	NA	TRBJ2-5	TGTGCCAGCAGCTCCTCGACAGGTTCAGAGACCCAGTACTTC	CASSSSTGSETQYF
TRBV5-6	NA	NA	TRBJ2-3	TGTGCCAGCAGCTTGATGACAGGCGGAGCAGATACGCAGTATTTT	CASSLMTGGADTQYF
TRBV10-3	NA	NA	TRBJ1-2	TGTGCCATCAGTGAGAAGCAGGGGCCCTATGGCTACACCTTC	CAISEKQGPYGYTF
TRBV5-1	TRBD2	NA	TRBJ2-7	TGCGCCAGCAGCTTGTATTTAAGCGGGGGTCAGTACTTC	CASSLYLSGGQYF
TRBV18	NA	NA	TRBJ2-1	TGTGCCAGCTCACCACCCGGCTACAATGAGCAGTTCTTC	CASSPPGYNEQFF
TRBV5-1	NA	NA	TRBJ1-2	TGCGCCAGCAGCCCCGAGGCGGGGGCGATTAACTATGGCTACACCTTC	CASSPEAGAINYGYTF
TRBV24-1	NA	few	TRBJ2-3	TGTGCCACCAGTGGCAGGGACAATCAGCCCCAGTATTTT	CATSGRDNQPQYF
TRBV12-3/TRBV12-4	NA	NA	TRBJ1-3	TGTGCCAGCAGTTTAAACGAGCGAAACACCATATATTTT	CASSLNERNTIYF
TRBV7-2	NA	NA	TRBJ2-7	TGTGCCAGCAGCTTGTACAGGACCTACGAGCAGTACTTC	CASSLYRTYEQYF
TRBV19	TRBD1	NA	TRBJ1-5	TGTGCCAGTAGGGATTGGGACAGGGGGTATGACCAGCCCCAGCATTTT	CASRDWDRGYDQPQHF
TRBV2	TRBD2	NA	TRBJ2-1	TGTGCCAGCAGTACTAGCGGGAGGATCAATGAGCAGTTCTTC	CASSTSGRINEQFF
TRBV5-4	TRBD1	NA	TRBJ1-1	TGTGCCAGCAGCTTGAAACGGACAGGGACGGCTGAAGCTTTCTTT	CASSLKRTGTAEAFF
TRBV18	NA	NA	TRBJ1-1	TGTGCCAGCTCACTATCAGGGGCGGCTGAAGCTTTCTTT	CASSLSGAAEAFF
TRBV18	NA	NA	TRBJ2-6	TGTGCCAGCTCACCTTCAGGGTCTGGGGCCAACGTCCTGACTTTC	CASSPSGSGANVLTF
TRBV13	NA	once	TRBJ2-1	TGTGCCAGCAGCTTAGGGCCTGAGGCTTCCTACAATGAGCAGTTCTTC	CASSLGPEASYNEQFF
TRBV11-2	NA	NA	TRBJ2-7	TGTGCCAGCAGCCGGAGCCTTGGGACAACACACTACGAGCAGTACTTC	CASSRSLGTTHYEQYF
TRBV5-5	NA	NA	TRBJ2-7	TGTGCCAGCAGCCCTGGCTGGGCCTCCTACGAGCAGTACTTC	CASSPGWASYEQYF
TRBV15	NA	NA	TRBJ1-1	TGTGCCACCAGCAGAGATGGACGACAGTCGAACACTGAAGCTTTCTTT	CATSRDGRQSNTEAFF
TRBV28	NA	NA	TRBJ1-5	TGTGCCAGCAGTTTATGGAGGGATAACCAGCCCCAGCATTTT	CASSLWRDNQPQHF